The 11 T cell receptor beta chains below were found in one sample sequenced in a study of blood T cells in healthy people across ages. Using a J-beta primer mix together with a sample-barcoded 5' primer, a second PCR was run for about 7 to 12 cycles. TCRdb re-called the 5' RACE reads through MiXCR, storing one row per CDR3 protein. The top ten clones hold less than 2.5% of a sample with over 1,500,000 distinct CDR3 sequences, 40% to 55% of them seen once. The sample was blood. These receptor sequences come from a woman between 40 and 55 years old in good health.

V gene TRBV6-2 or TRBV6-3 combines with J gene TRBJ2-5; tentatively, D is TRBD2 (7 bases). Germline loops: CDR1 MNHEY, CDR2 SVGEGT. Trimming pared 2 bases from V and 4 bases from J, leaving 14 bases between. This CDR3 contains 15 residues. The CDR3 bases are TGTGCCAGCAGTTACGGGGGGGGGCCCTTAGAGACCCAGTACTTC. Residues: CASSYGGGPLETQYF.

This clonotype turned up a few times. The chain uses TRBV7-2 and TRBJ2-1; 7 bases map to TRBD2. The CDR3 covers 13 residues. The V and J ends lost 7 bases and 7 bases, in that order; junction bases with no gene match: 7. Germline V gene lookup returns CDR1 SGHTA and CDR2 FQGNSA. CDR3 sequence: CASTRTRVNEQFF. The CDR3 coding sequence is TGTGCCAGCACCCGGACTAGAGTGAATGAGCAGTTCTTC.

The CDR3 coding sequence is TGTGCCAGCAGCCAAGCGGAGGCCGAGACCCAGTACTTC. This sequence encodes CASSQAEAETQYF. V and J are TRBV4-2 and TRBJ2-5; TRBD2 might be the D (5 bases). CDR3 size: 13 residues. The V end was cut by 1 base, the J end by 5 bases, with 8 bases between. CDR1 is LGHNA, CDR2 YNFKEQ, per germline.

The chain carries TRBV7-2 and TRBJ2-3; perhaps TRBD1 as D (6 bases). The V gene lost 0 bases and the J gene lost 5 bases, with 12 bases spanning the gap. Germline CDR1 reads SGHTA; CDR2 reads FQGNSA. The CDR3 runs 15 residues. CDR3 coding DNA: TGTGCCAGCAGCTTAGCCCAGGGGTGGGAAGATACGCAGTATTTT. This encodes CASSLAQGWEDTQYF. Full variable domain (remainder filled in from reference TRBV7-2 and TRBJ2-3): GAGVSQSPSNKVTEKGKDVELRCDPISGHTALYWYRQSLGQGLEFLIYFQGNSAPDKSGLPSDRFSAERTGGSVSTLTIQRTQQEDSAVYLCASSLAQGWEDTQYFGPGTRLTVL.

The chain joins TRBV9 to TRBJ2-1; no definite D call. CDR1 is SGDLS, CDR2 YYNGEE, per germline. The CDR3 is made up of 12 amino acids. V gave up 3 bases and J gave up 10 bases, with 11 bases separating them. CDR3 residues: CASSADFREQFF. As DNA, the CDR3 is TGTGCCAGCAGCGCCGACTTTAGGGAGCAGTTCTTC.

The chain employs TRBV7-8 and TRBJ1-5; D uncertain. Germline lookup yields CDR1 SGHVS and CDR2 FQNEAQ. V lost 5 bases and J 9 bases, leaving 20 bases between the germline ends. CDR3 length: 15 amino acids. The CDR3: CASSPVESRVTPQHF. The CDR3 DNA reads TGTGCCAGCAGCCCGGTCGAATCAAGGGTCACGCCCCAGCATTTT.

V gene TRBV6-5 combines with J gene TRBJ1-5, with unresolved D. V shed 0 bases and J shed 7 bases, with 10 bases lying between them. The CDR3 contains 14 residues. CDR1 and CDR2 (germline): MNHEY, SVGAGI. The CDR3 bases are TGTGCCAGCAGTTACTCGACGGGTGAGCAGCCCCAGCATTTT. As protein: CASSYSTGEQPQHF.

This chain connects TRBV27 to TRBJ2-5, with D possibly called TRBD1 or TRBD2 (5 bases each). Germline CDR1 MNHEY, CDR2 SMNVEV (reference sequence). CDR3 length equals 15 residues. V shed 8 bases and J shed 4 bases, with 20 bases lying between them. CDR3 loop: CASGFGTESRETQYF. In nucleotides, the CDR3 is TGTGCCAGCGGGTTTGGGACCGAGTCTCGAGAGACCCAGTACTTC.

V usage is TRBV3-1 and J usage is TRBJ2-7, with TRBD1 as a possible D gene (5 bases). Germline V gives CDR1 LGHDT, CDR2 YNNKEL (reference sequence). This CDR3 has 18 residues. V lost 0 bases and J 2 bases, leaving 20 bases between the germline ends. DNA of the CDR3: TGTGCCAGCAGCCAAGACGGTAGTAGACAGCCGCCGGCCTACGAGCAGTACTTC. Translating it yields CASSQDGSRQPPAYEQYF.

This chain uses TRBV2 with TRBJ1-5; D is perhaps TRBD1 (6 bases). The CDR3 loop spans 15 amino acids. Trimming took 3 bases from V and 6 from J, leaving 15 bases between them. The V gene's germline CDR1 is SNHLY and CDR2 FYNNEI. CDR3 nucleotide sequence: TGTGCCAGCAGTGAGCGCAGGGGTTCCCCTCAGCCCCAGCATTTT. Translating it yields CASSERRGSPQPQHF. Full variable domain (outside the CDR3, taken from reference TRBV2 and TRBJ1-5): EPEVTQTPSHQVTQMGQEVILRCVPISNHLYFYWYRQILGQKVEFLVSFYNNEISEKSEIFDDQFSVERPDGSNFTLKIRSTKLEDSAMYFCASSERRGSPQPQHFGDGTRLSIL.

This clonotype was observed a handful of times. The CDR3: CSARNIYSGEDEQYF. DNA of the CDR3: TGCAGTGCTAGGAATATTTACAGCGGGGAGGACGAGCAGTACTTC. This sequence joins TRBV20-1 and TRBJ2-7, with TRBD2 matching 7 bases. Germline V CDR1 and CDR2: DFQATT, SNEGSKA (reference sequence). V trimming: 3 bases; J trimming: 5 bases; junction bases outside the gene matches: 13. The CDR3 runs to 15 residues.